Listed below are T cell receptor beta chains from one sample, sequenced in a study of regulatory T cells in long-lasting Graves disease. TCRdb passed the multiplex PCR reads through MiXCR, listing each CDR3 protein once. The sample lists about 420,000 distinct CDR3 sequences, around 17% occurring once. These data also featured in a second study, about T cells in Graves' hyperthyroidism and ophthalmopathy.

This specimen was peripheral blood mononuclear cells (PBMCs), taken at new diagnosis, from a patient treated with antithyroid drugs. Source of these receptors: a woman in her late teens or twenties with Graves disease. The CDR3 runs from the conserved cysteine through the conserved F or W. D genes are given only for firm matches. Some rows mark clone size as missing; the rest say once, few, many or name a class of expanded clone.

V	D	J	size	CDR3	DNA
TRBV30	-	TRBJ2-1	few	CAWTYSNEQFF	TGTGCCTGGACGTATAGCAATGAGCAGTTCTTC
TRBV28	-	TRBJ1-4	many	CASSLEATNEKLFF	TGTGCCAGCAGCCTCGAGGCAACTAATGAAAAACTGTTTTTT
TRBV19	TRBD1	TRBJ2-7	-	CASRGQSRGGYEQYF	TGTGCCAGTAGGGGACAGTCCCGGGGTGGATACGAGCAGTACTTC
TRBV29-1	-	TRBJ1-1	many	CSVLKGPGAMNTEAFF	TGCAGCGTCCTAAAGGGACCGGGAGCAATGAACACTGAAGCTTTCTTT
TRBV28	-	TRBJ2-2	many	CASSFRLDGELFF	TGTGCCAGCAGTTTTAGGCTCGACGGGGAGCTGTTTTTT
TRBV27	TRBD2	TRBJ2-1	-	CASSSTSGIPFF	TGTGCCAGCAGTTCCACTAGCGGGATTCCGTTCTTC
TRBV29-1	TRBD1	TRBJ2-1	many	CSTGQGNYNEQFF	TGCAGCACGGGACAGGGCAACTACAATGAGCAGTTCTTC
TRBV3-1	TRBD2	TRBJ2-3	few	CASSQEGEGGTQYF	TGTGCCAGCAGCCAAGAAGGGGAGGGCGGTACGCAGTATTTT
TRBV7-2	-	TRBJ1-1	-	CASSHPGLGTEAFF	TGTGCCAGCAGCCATCCCGGGTTGGGCACTGAAGCTTTCTTT
TRBV5-1	-	TRBJ2-1	few	CASSLLEGNEQFF	TGCGCCAGCAGCTTGCTAGAGGGGAATGAGCAGTTCTTC
TRBV2	TRBD1	TRBJ1-4	many	CASSEARTGGEKLFF	TGTGCCAGCAGTGAAGCGAGGACAGGGGGTGAAAAACTGTTCTTT
TRBV2	-	TRBJ1-2	many	CASSRTQGAGLYGYTF	TGTGCCAGCAGCCGTACACAGGGTGCAGGGCTATATGGCTACACCTTC
TRBV18	-	TRBJ1-6	many	CASSTAGDNSPLHF	TGTGCCAGCTCAACCGCTGGGGATAATTCACCCCTCCACTTT
TRBV19	TRBD1	TRBJ2-7	many	CASRNRGISYEQYF	TGTGCCAGTAGGAACAGGGGCATCTCCTACGAGCAGTACTTC
TRBV12-3/TRBV12-4	-	TRBJ2-3	few	CASSMVVGTQYF	TGTGCCAGCAGTATGGTGGTAGGTACGCAGTATTTT
TRBV5-4	TRBD2	TRBJ2-7	-	CASSSGLALYEQYF	TGTGCCAGCAGCTCAGGACTAGCGCTCTACGAGCAGTACTTC
TRBV2	TRBD2	TRBJ2-7	many	CASTGLGVSYEQYF	TGTGCCAGCACCGGACTAGGGGTCTCCTACGAGCAGTACTTC
TRBV29-1	-	TRBJ2-7	-	CSVRTSRGYEQYF	TGCAGCGTCCGGACCTCAAGGGGTTACGAGCAGTACTTC
TRBV7-2	TRBD1	TRBJ1-2	many	CASSLTRDRDGYTF	TGTGCCAGCAGCTTAACCCGGGACAGGGATGGCTACACCTTC
TRBV15	TRBD1	TRBJ1-1	few	CATSTKDRARTEAFF	TGTGCCACCAGCACCAAAGACAGGGCAAGGACTGAAGCTTTCTTT
TRBV20-1	TRBD1	TRBJ1-2	-	CSATDRENSNYGYTF	TGCAGTGCTACGGACAGGGAGAACTCGAACTATGGCTACACCTTC
TRBV11-2	-	TRBJ2-7	many	CASSLDTGPLSYEQYF	TGTGCCAGCAGCTTAGATACAGGTCCTCTCTCCTACGAGCAGTACTTC